The rows below give T cell receptor beta chains drawn from one sample of a study of patients and donors after allogeneic stem cell transplantation. Each CDR3 protein is one row after TCRdb ran MiXCR on the RT-PCR reads. Of 20,000 or so distinct CDR3 sequences in the sample, 25% to 30% were seen once. Sequenced sample: blood, either unsorted or a sorted T cell fraction (not recorded which). The receptors originated from a human donor who was either an allogeneic HSCT recipient or a stem cell or donor lymphocyte infusion donor (not recorded which). It is not recorded whose cells these are; they may come from a transplant donor. CDR3s include the opening cysteine and the closing phenylalanine or tryptophan. A D gene is named only where the DNA matches it firmly. Not every row has a clone size; where given, it reads once, few, many or a size class.

V gene,clone size,J gene,D gene,CDR3 protein,CDR3 DNA
TRBV27,few,TRBJ1-1,NA,CARPLNRAMNTEAFF,TGTGCCAGGCCCCTTAACAGGGCCATGAACACTGAAGCTTTCTTT
TRBV11-2,NA,TRBJ1-1,NA,CASSLGGAMGTEAFF,TGTGCCAGCAGCTTAGGCGGGGCTATGGGCACTGAAGCTTTCTTT
TRBV27,few,TRBJ2-7,NA,CASSLKTGLLSYEQYF,TGTGCCAGCAGTTTGAAAACAGGTCTCCTCTCCTACGAGCAGTACTTC
TRBV28,NA,TRBJ1-1,NA,CASSLGEIFEAFF,TGTGCCAGCAGTTTAGGGGAAATCTTTGAAGCTTTCTTT
TRBV6-1,NA,TRBJ1-5,TRBD1,CASSGQVTIKPQHF,TGTGCCAGCTCAGGACAGGTAACAATCAAGCCCCAGCATTTT
TRBV12-3/TRBV12-4,NA,TRBJ1-4,NA,CASTPRNTGEKLFF,TGTGCCAGCACCCCTCGTAATACAGGCGAAAAACTGTTTTTT
TRBV5-1,few,TRBJ1-2,TRBD1,CASSLQGPGYTF,TGCGCCAGCAGCTTACAGGGGCCGGGCTACACCTTC
TRBV20-1,large,TRBJ1-2,NA,CSAHRLLGGYTF,TGCAGTGCCCATCGATTACTGGGGGGCTACACCTTC
TRBV6-2/TRBV6-3,few,TRBJ2-1,TRBD2,CASSSSGGGPGPNEQFF,TGTGCCAGCAGTTCATCGGGAGGGGGGCCCGGCCCCAATGAGCAGTTCTTC
TRBV28,few,TRBJ1-5,NA,CASSFIRGNNQPQHF,TGTGCCAGCAGTTTTATCCGGGGCAACAATCAGCCCCAGCATTTT
TRBV4-3,NA,TRBJ1-5,NA,CASSQEAVGAWQPQHF,TGCGCCAGCAGCCAAGAGGCAGTTGGAGCGTGGCAGCCCCAGCATTTT
TRBV5-6,NA,TRBJ2-3,TRBD2,CASSVTGTTTDTQYF,TGTGCCAGCAGCGTAACCGGGACTACCACAGATACGCAGTATTTT
TRBV25-1,few,TRBJ1-2,TRBD1,CASRRDRSEGYTF,TGTGCCAGCCGGAGGGACAGGTCTGAAGGCTACACCTTC
TRBV7-8,few,TRBJ2-3,NA,CASSVRLTTDTQYF,TGTGCCAGCAGCGTTAGGCTAACCACAGATACGCAGTATTTT
TRBV5-4,NA,TRBJ2-1,NA,CASSLDSNEQFF,TGTGCCAGCAGCTTGGACTCAAATGAGCAGTTCTTC
TRBV20-1,many,TRBJ1-2,NA,CSASAYGGYTF,TGCAGTGCTAGCGCATACGGGGGCTACACCTTC
TRBV6-2/TRBV6-3,NA,TRBJ2-3,TRBD2,CASSYSKIAGGRDTQYF,TGTGCCAGCAGTTACTCGAAGATAGCGGGGGGGAGAGATACGCAGTATTTT
TRBV4-2,many,TRBJ1-1,NA,CASSQASPFMNTEAFF,TGTGCCAGCAGCCAGGCCTCCCCGTTCATGAACACTGAAGCTTTCTTT
TRBV12-3/TRBV12-4,NA,TRBJ1-1,NA,CASSLDVNTEAFF,TGTGCCAGCAGTTTGGACGTAAACACTGAAGCTTTCTTT
TRBV6-6,NA,TRBJ2-3,TRBD1,CASSLGTGGTDTQYF,TGTGCCAGCAGCCTCGGGACAGGGGGCACAGATACGCAGTATTTT
TRBV4-3,NA,TRBJ1-1,NA,CASSQESVSEAFF,TGCGCCAGCAGCCAAGAAAGCGTATCTGAAGCTTTCTTT
TRBV12-3/TRBV12-4,few,TRBJ1-1,NA,CASTIGPLGGILAFF,TGTGCCAGCACCATAGGGCCGCTGGGAGGGATATTAGCTTTCTTT
TRBV5-1,NA,TRBJ2-1,NA,CASSLAGFLVNEQFF,TGCGCCAGCAGCTTGGCGGGGTTTTTGGTAAATGAGCAGTTCTTC
TRBV27,NA,TRBJ2-7,TRBD2,CASSLLGLAGEEYF,TGTGCCAGCAGTCTCCTGGGACTAGCGGGGGAGGAGTACTTC
TRBV5-1,once,TRBJ1-1,TRBD1,CASSSNRGPEAFF,TGCGCCAGCAGCTCCAACAGGGGTCCCGAAGCTTTCTTT
TRBV20-1,NA,TRBJ1-5,TRBD1,CSAGQGTNQPQHF,TGCAGTGCCGGACAGGGGACGAACCAGCCCCAGCATTTT
TRBV28,NA,TRBJ2-1,NA,CASTGRDEQFF,TGTGCCAGCACAGGGCGGGATGAGCAGTTCTTC
TRBV20-1,few,TRBJ1-5,NA,CSASSGNQPQHF,TGCAGTGCTAGTTCAGGAAATCAGCCCCAGCATTTT
TRBV28,few,TRBJ2-6,NA,CASSFTGTGANVLTF,TGTGCCAGCAGTTTTACGGGGACTGGGGCCAACGTCCTGACTTTC
TRBV30,NA,TRBJ2-3,NA,CAWEGGNQYF,TGTGCCTGGGAGGGGGGAAATCAGTATTTT
TRBV7-6,NA,TRBJ1-2,NA,CASSPAPRSGYTF,TGTGCCAGCAGCCCGGCCCCCCGGAGTGGCTACACCTTC